This entry lists 18 T cell receptor beta chains sequenced from one sample in a study of graft-versus-host responses after intestinal transplantation. The repertoire was sequenced with immunoSEQ multiplex PCR; TCRdb's copy has only in-frame clones and lacks some. The table has tens of thousands of clones, almost 95% seen once. Their target antigens are unknown. The material was unstimulated CD4+ T cells sorted from spleen or lymph node cells, obtained before transplant. These receptors were collected from a human donor who was the organ donor for an intestinal transplant.

This chain links TRBV25-1 with TRBJ1-3; D remains ambiguous. The CDR3 is made up of 15 amino acids. From germline, CDR1 is MGHDK and CDR2 SYGVNS. V was cut by 4 bases and J by 1 base, with 11 bases left in between. Here the CDR3 DNA reads TGTGCCAGCAGTGGAGGGATTATTTCTGGAAACACCATATATTTT. It yields the protein CASSGGIISGNTIYF. The variable domain in full, completed from reference TRBV25-1 and TRBJ1-3, reads EADIYQTPRYLVIGTGKKITLECSQTMGHDKMYWYQQDPGMELHLIHYSYGVNSTEKGDLSSESTVSRIRTEHFPLTLESARPSHTSQYLCASSGGIISGNTIYFGEGSWLTVV.

A single count supports this clone. V usage is TRBV5-8 and J usage is TRBJ2-5, with D perhaps matching TRBD1 or TRBD2 (7 bases each). The V end lost 4 bases, the J end lost 3 bases, and 16 bases lay between the germline ends. The CDR3 has 15 residues. Germline loops: CDR1 SGHTS, CDR2 YDEGEE. The CDR3 DNA reads as TGTGCCAGCAGCAGGGGCCAGGGGGGGGAAGAGACCCAGTACTTC. The encoded protein is CASSRGQGGEETQYF.

The chain joins TRBV30 to TRBJ1-2; tentative D call: TRBD1 (6 bases). Trimming left V 5 bases short and J 5 bases short, with 15 bases between. Germline V gene lookup returns CDR1 GTSNPN and CDR2 SVGIG (reference sequence). The CDR3 covers 13 residues. The CDR3 sequence is CAWCRYRDYGYTF. CDR3 DNA: TGTGCCTGGTGTCGTTACAGGGATTATGGCTACACCTTC.

The chain has TRBV7-8 and TRBJ2-5; 11 positions agree with TRBD2. Trimming at V came to 5 bases and at J to 7 bases, leaving 9 bases not matched to a gene. The CDR3 runs to 15 residues. Germline lookup yields CDR1 SGHVS and CDR2 FQNEAQ. The CDR3 protein is CASSLLAGGLGTQYF. In DNA, the CDR3 is TGTGCCAGCAGCCTCTTAGCGGGGGGGCTGGGGACCCAGTACTTC.

This sequence joins TRBV5-6 and TRBJ1-2, with TRBD1 matching 7 bases. V shed 4 bases and J 5 bases; nucleotides not matched to a gene: 8. The V gene's germline CDR1 is SGHDT and CDR2 YYEEEE. The CDR3 length is 14 residues. The CDR3 DNA sequence: TGTGCCAGCAGCATAAGGGACAGTTTATATGGCTACACCTTC. It codes for CASSIRDSLYGYTF.

The chain links TRBV6-1 to TRBJ2-5; D perhaps matches TRBD1 (5 bases). Trimming took off 1 base at V and 5 bases at J, with 11 bases between the two ends. The CDR3 covers 14 residues. Germline-derived CDR1 and CDR2 are MNHNS and SASEGT. The CDR3 spells CASSEVGVLETQYF. CDR3 nucleotides: TGTGCCAGCAGTGAAGTAGGGGTATTGGAGACCCAGTACTTC.

The chain combines TRBV7-8 with TRBJ1-4; no clear D gene. The CDR3 runs to 14 residues. V lost 6 bases to trimming and J lost 7 bases, with 15 bases between them. The germline V gene encodes CDR1 SGHVS and CDR2 FQNEAQ. The DNA for the CDR3 is TGTGCCAGCAGGCTTGACGGGGTGGGTGAAAAACTGTTTTTT. Its protein is CASRLDGVGEKLFF. Looking up the rest from reference TRBV7-8 and TRBJ1-4 gives the full variable domain: GAGVSQSPRYKVAKRGQDVALRCDPISGHVSLFWYQQALGQGPEFLTYFQNEAQLDKSGLPSDRFFAERPEGSVSTLKIQRTQQEDSAVYLCASRLDGVGEKLFFGSGTQLSVL.

V is TRBV5-1 and J is TRBJ2-7; TRBD1 agrees at 7 bases. Germline CDR1 reads SGHRS; CDR2 reads YFSETQ. CDR3 length: 15 amino acids. The V gene end was trimmed by 4 bases and the J gene end by 1 base; junction bases not matched to a gene: 8. The CDR3 sequence is CASSGFRGSSYEQYF. CDR3 bases: TGCGCCAGCAGCGGGTTCAGGGGGTCATCCTACGAGCAGTACTTC.

The rearrangement joins TRBV6-5 to TRBJ1-5, with D hard to call. Trimming left V 0 bases short and J 3 bases short, with 3 bases between. Germline CDR1 reads MNHEY; CDR2 reads SVGAGI. CDR3 length: 13 residues. The CDR3 here is CASSYSVNQPQHF. CDR3 DNA: TGTGCCAGCAGTTACTCGGTCAATCAGCCCCAGCATTTT.

The CDR3 sequence: CASSNQDRLTKETQYF. Here the CDR3 DNA reads TGTGCCAGCAGCAACCAGGACCGCCTGACGAAAGAGACCCAGTACTTC. The J gene is TRBJ2-5, the V gene TRBV21-1. TRBV21-1 is a listed pseudogene. This CDR3 region has 16 residues.

The CDR3: CASSLLGTGGSFGNTIYF. The CDR3 nucleotides are TGTGCCAGCAGCTTGTTGGGGACAGGGGGCAGTTTTGGAAACACCATATATTTT. The rearrangement joins TRBV7-2 to TRBJ1-3; TRBD1 matches 12 bases. Germline CDR1 reads SGHTA; CDR2 reads FQGNSA. V lost 3 bases to trimming and J lost 3 bases; unmatched junction nucleotides: 9. The length of the CDR3 is 18 residues.

The chain is built from TRBV6-4 and TRBJ2-7, with D possibly TRBD1 on 6 matching bases. The CDR3 sequence is 11 residues long. Germline V gives CDR1 MRHNA, CDR2 SNTAGT. With 10 bases removed from V and 9 bases from J, the gap between germline ends came to 16 bases. CDR3 in amino acids: CANTQGDWQYF. CDR3 sequence (DNA): TGTGCCAACACACAGGGCGACTGGCAGTACTTC.

The rearrangement uses TRBV27 and TRBJ2-7, with 7 positions matching TRBD1. The V gene's germline CDR1 is MNHEY and CDR2 SMNVEV (reference sequence). J gave up 0 bases and V 2 bases, and 7 bases lay outside the gene matches. This CDR3 is 16 amino acids long. This CDR3 is CASSLRGQASSYEQYF. Written as DNA, the CDR3 is TGTGCCAGCAGTTTAAGAGGACAGGCAAGCTCCTACGAGCAGTACTTC.

The chain joins TRBV7-2 to TRBJ2-7, with a possible D match to TRBD2 (6 bases). The germline V gene encodes CDR1 SGHTA and CDR2 FQGNSA. The CDR3 totals 13 residues. Between the trimmed V and J ends, which lost 3 bases and 3 bases, there was a span of 9 bases. The CDR3 DNA follows: TGTGCCAGCAGCTTCACTAGCATCTACGAGCAGTACTTC. This gives the protein CASSFTSIYEQYF.

In its sample, this clone was seen once. This rearrangement joins TRBV5-1 to TRBJ2-4, with D possibly being TRBD1 (6 bases). Deletions cut 7 bases from V and 0 bases from J, with 20 bases between. The germline V gene has CDR1 SGHRS and CDR2 YFSETQ. There are 17 residues in the CDR3. DNA of the CDR3: TGCGCCAGCCTTGGCAGGGGACCAGCATTAGCCAAAAACATTCAGTACTTC. As protein: CASLGRGPALAKNIQYF. Using reference TRBV5-1 and TRBJ2-4 for the parts outside the CDR3, the full variable domain is KAGVTQTPRYLIKTRGQQVTLSCSPISGHRSVSWYQQTPGQGLQFLFEYFSETQRNKGNFPGRFSGRQFSNSRSEMNVSTLELGDSALYLCASLGRGPALAKNIQYFGAGTRLSVL.

The chain recombines TRBV12-2 with TRBJ1-5. TRBV12-2 is shown as a pseudogene. This CDR3 contains 16 residues. The CDR3 nucleotides read TGTGCAAGTCGCTTAGAGAAGGGTGTGCGCAATCAGCCCCAGCATTTT. It encodes CASRLEKGVRNQPQHF.

In DNA form, the CDR3 reads TGTGCCAGCAGCTTAGTAGCGGGGGGGCTCGATACGCAGTATTTT. Its translation: CASSLVAGGLDTQYF. The chain has TRBV7-2 and TRBJ2-3; 11 positions match TRBD2. The CDR3 covers 15 residues. Germline-derived CDR1 and CDR2 are SGHTA and FQGNSA. V shed 1 base and J 6 bases; nucleotides not matched to a gene: 3.

The chain uses TRBV7-3 and TRBJ1-6; D gene uncertain. The length of the CDR3 is 15 residues. Trimming removed 2 bases at V and 0 bases at J, with 5 bases between. From germline, CDR1 is SGHTA and CDR2 FQGTGA. CDR3 loop: CASSLGSSYNSPLHF. CDR3 DNA sequence: TGTGCCAGCAGCTTAGGCAGCTCCTATAATTCACCCCTCCACTTT.